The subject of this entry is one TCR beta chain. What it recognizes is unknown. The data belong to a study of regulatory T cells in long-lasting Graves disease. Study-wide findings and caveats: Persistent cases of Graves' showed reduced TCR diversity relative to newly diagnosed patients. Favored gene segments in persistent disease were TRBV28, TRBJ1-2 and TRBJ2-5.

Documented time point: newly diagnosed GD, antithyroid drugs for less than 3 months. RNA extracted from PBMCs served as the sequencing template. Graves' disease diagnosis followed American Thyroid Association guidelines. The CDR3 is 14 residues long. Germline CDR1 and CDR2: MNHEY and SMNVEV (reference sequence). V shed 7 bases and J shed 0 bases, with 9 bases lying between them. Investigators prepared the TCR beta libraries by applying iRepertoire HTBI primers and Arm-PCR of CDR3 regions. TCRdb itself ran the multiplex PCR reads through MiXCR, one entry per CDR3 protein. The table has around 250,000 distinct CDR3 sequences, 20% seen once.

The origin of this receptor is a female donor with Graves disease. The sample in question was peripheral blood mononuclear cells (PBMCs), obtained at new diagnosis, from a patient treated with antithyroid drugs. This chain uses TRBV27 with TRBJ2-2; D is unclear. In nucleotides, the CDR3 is TGTGCCAGCACCCTTAGACCGAACACCGGGGAGCTGTTTTTT. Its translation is CASTLRPNTGELFF.